The T cell receptor beta chain under discussion was sequenced for a study of T cell responses to AZD1222 COVID-19 vaccine. Findings of the study overall: Regions left unmutated in variants are reportedly the target of nearly half of spike-specific TCRs.

Profiled with immunoSEQ multiplex PCR; TCRdb holds only in-frame clones, not every one. The data show 100,000 to 150,000 clones, more than 70% seen once. About this clone: What it binds is unknown.

This CDR3 has 12 residues. Deletions cut 10 bases from V and 4 bases from J, with 13 bases between. Germline V lookup: CDR1 LNHDA, CDR2 SQIVND (reference sequence). The sequences come from peripheral blood, collected on day 0 of AZD1222 vaccination. V gene TRBV19 combines with J gene TRBJ1-1; D gene uncertain. This sequence originates from an adult in good health. CDR3 protein: CATHGRVTEAFF. The CDR3 nucleotides are TGTGCCACTCATGGGCGAGTCACTGAAGCTTTCTTT. Full variable domain (remainder filled in from reference TRBV19 and TRBJ1-1): DGGITQSPKYLFRKEGQNVTLSCEQNLNHDAMYWYRQDPGQGLRLIYYSQIVNDFQKGDIAEGYSVSREKKESFPLTVTSAQKNPTAFYLCATHGRVTEAFFGQGTRLTVV.